This TCR beta chain was identified during a study of T cell changes during pregnancy in multiple sclerosis. The assay was immunoSEQ multiplex PCR, and TCRdb's table has in-frame clones only and misses some. The profile covers tens of thousands of clones, with 85% to 95% appearing a single time and 3% to 4% taken by the ten largest. The receptor's source is a female donor in good health, enrolled as a control in a pregnancy study. The sequencing used peripheral blood, collected after pregnancy.

The chain's CDR3 is CATSRSGTGELFF. The CDR3 bases are TGTGCCACCTCCCGGTCGGGCACCGGGGAGCTGTTTTTT. This chain links TRBV15 with TRBJ2-2, with D unresolved. CDR3 length: 13 residues. Looked up from germline, CDR1 is LNHNV and CDR2 is YYDKDF (reference sequence). The ends were cut back, 8 bases at V and 4 bases at J, with 11 bases in the middle.